The rows below give T cell receptor beta chains drawn from one sample of a study of blood T cell repertoires in COVID-19. Assay: immunoSEQ multiplex PCR; the TCRdb copy retains only in-frame clones and omits some. The table records approximately 230,000 clones, around nine tenths of them present only once. The sequenced sample was PBMCs or T cells enriched from blood (not recorded which). The receptors come from a woman in her 30s who had recovered from COVID-19. Both conserved end residues are trimmed from each CDR3. Fields, in order: V gene, J gene, CDR3 protein.

>TRBV5-4|TRBJ1-1
ASSLPGQGLVDTEAF
>TRBV10-3|TRBJ1-1
AISEGIQGLNTEAF
>TRBV5-5|TRBJ1-2
ASSLRQGVTYGYT
>TRBV10-3|TRBJ2-1
AIGRGGITNEQF
>TRBV7-6|TRBJ1-4
ASSLDGGTNEKLF
>TRBV3-1/TRBV3-2|TRBJ1-2
ASSPEGGYGYT
>TRBV5-5|TRBJ1-2
ASSRYLDRGRISNYGYT
>TRBV3-1/TRBV3-2|TRBJ1-1
ASSPPGQTEAF
>TRBV6-5|TRBJ1-2
ASKAGTYGYT
>TRBV5-1|TRBJ1-2
ASSDQQGSYLHYGYT
>TRBV5-1|TRBJ1-1
ASSVQGFTEAF
>TRBV19|TRBJ2-1
ASSSPDNEQF
>TRBV7-8|TRBJ2-5
ASSPGDRGLEETQY
>TRBV28|TRBJ2-5
ASSSQETQY
>TRBV11-3|TRBJ2-3
ASSLGQGPDADTQY
>TRBV15|TRBJ2-2
ATSRTGYTGELF
>TRBV19|TRBJ1-1
ASSIVAGNTEAF
>TRBV7-8|TRBJ1-5
ASSPPGGHGNQPQH
>TRBV18|TRBJ1-5
ASGGVQGGNQPQH
>TRBV4-2|TRBJ2-1
ASSQGYESSYNEQF
>TRBV28|TRBJ2-3
ASTEAGTDTQY
>TRBV11-2|TRBJ2-7
ASSSSGQGFSYEQY
>TRBV19|TRBJ2-2
ASSIGTRNTGELF
>TRBV2|TRBJ2-7
ASREEMGLVHEQY
>TRBV6-5|TRBJ2-7
ASGGDRGSYEQY
>TRBV30|TRBJ1-2
GIGAVGYGYT
>TRBV19|TRBJ1-4
ASSIIGTRNEKLF
>TRBV18|TRBJ2-4
ASSPARQGVEVIQY
>TRBV7-3|TRBJ1-3
ASSLVGQGSGNTIY
>TRBV11-2|TRBJ2-2
ASSFSLDTGELF
>TRBV3-1/TRBV3-2|TRBJ1-2
ASSREDRGSGYT
>TRBV27|TRBJ1-6
ASSSKGTGRPSPLH
>TRBV19|TRBJ2-2
ASTGTINTGELF
>TRBV4-1|TRBJ2-2
ASSQDSGRANTGELF
>TRBV18|TRBJ2-2
ASSPQGISSGAGELF
>TRBV25-1|TRBJ2-7
ASSEWGQSSYEQY
>TRBV3-1/TRBV3-2|TRBJ1-5
ASSPGGGQPQH
>TRBV11-2|TRBJ2-1
ASSLALAGNEQF
>TRBV4-2|TRBJ2-5
ASSSGLVVETQY
>TRBV3-1/TRBV3-2|TRBJ2-7
ASSQRPGLQAEQY
>TRBV7-3|TRBJ2-7
ASSFSVGDYEQY
>TRBV18|TRBJ1-5
ASSPGQGVNQPQH
>TRBV19|TRBJ1-1
ASSISRGTEAF
>TRBV19|TRBJ1-2
ASSLTGMVYGYT
>TRBV2|TRBJ2-5
ASSELKGIGETQY
>TRBV13|TRBJ2-7
ASSLLAVNSYEQY
>TRBV15|TRBJ2-7
ATSRDLSGSPYEQY